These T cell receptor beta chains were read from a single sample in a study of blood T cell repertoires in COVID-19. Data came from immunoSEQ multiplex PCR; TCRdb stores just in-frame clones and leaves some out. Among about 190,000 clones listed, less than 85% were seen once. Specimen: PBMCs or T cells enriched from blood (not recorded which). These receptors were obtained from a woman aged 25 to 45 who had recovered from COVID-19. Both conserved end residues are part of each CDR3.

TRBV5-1 CASSLAPREETQYF
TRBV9 CASSPRLGHNEQFF
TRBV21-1 CASSKVTASTDTQYF
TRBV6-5 CASMGLTGGYGYTF
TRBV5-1 CASTQGGVQETQYF
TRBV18 CASSEGREHNQPQHF
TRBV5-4 CASRTSGGVNEQFF
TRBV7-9 CASSLRTVGDEKLFF
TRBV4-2 CASSQDGLAGVGTSTDTQYF
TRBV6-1 CASSEFPVEVNTEAFF
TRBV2 CASSEITGAGNTIYF
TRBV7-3 CASSHGSDTQYF
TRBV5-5 CASSLAGLAVNEQFF
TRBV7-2 CASSSGKGNTEAFF
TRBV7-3 CASSSPGQQETQYF
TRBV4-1 CASSQEGTAGELFF
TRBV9 CASSVEGGGTEAFF
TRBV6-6 CASSYSGTGSLYGYTF
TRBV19 CASSTRQGNGSPLHF
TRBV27 CASSLLPGTQYF
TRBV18 CASSLSSYEQYF